Listed here are 12 T cell receptor beta chains from one sample, sequenced in a study of T cell changes during pregnancy in multiple sclerosis. Clones were sequenced by immunoSEQ multiplex PCR, and TCRdb holds only the in-frame ones, with some missing. The sample includes around 66,000 clones, 91% of them seen just once. Specimen: peripheral blood, collected in the third trimester of pregnancy. These receptors were obtained from a female donor in good health, enrolled as a control in a pregnancy study.

This clone has a single count. The rearrangement links TRBV28 to TRBJ1-1; 8 bases are a match to TRBD1. Germline lookup yields CDR1 MDHEN and CDR2 SYDVKM. J lost 5 bases, V lost 5 bases, and 4 bases had no gene match. The CDR3 runs 13 residues. Here the CDR3 reads CASSIQGVTEAFF. For the CDR3, the DNA is TGTGCCAGCAGTATACAGGGGGTAACTGAAGCTTTCTTT.

The chain joins TRBV27 to TRBJ2-7; 7 nucleotides match TRBD2. The junction had 8 bases not matched to a gene; V was cut back by 6 bases and J by 0 bases. There are 15 residues in the CDR3. Per germline, CDR1 MNHEY and CDR2 SMNVEV (reference sequence). CDR3 residues: CASRSLGGSSYEQYF. The DNA for the CDR3 is TGTGCCAGCAGATCTCTCGGGGGGAGCTCCTACGAGCAGTACTTC.

This clone was found once. CDR3 coding DNA: TGTGCCAGTAGTATGCTGGTAGGAGGTAACGAGCAGTACTTC. Its protein product is CASSMLVGGNEQYF. This rearrangement joins TRBV19 to TRBJ2-7; D might be TRBD2 (5 bases). Germline V gives CDR1 LNHDA, CDR2 SQIVND (reference sequence). Trimming removed 3 bases at V and 5 bases at J, with 14 bases between. There are 14 residues in the CDR3.

CDR3 DNA: TGCGCCAGCAGCCCAGGGGGCATGGGTGGAGATACGCAGTATTTT. As protein: CASSPGGMGGDTQYF. V is TRBV5-1 and J is TRBJ2-3, with 8 positions matching TRBD1. Germline CDR1 and CDR2: SGHRS and YFSETQ. The ends lost 4 bases at V and 5 bases at J; junction bases unmatched: 9. CDR3 size: 15 residues.

This clone was detected a few times. The gene calls are TRBV9 and TRBJ2-1, with D perhaps matching TRBD2 (5 bases). Trimming took off 4 bases at V and 5 bases at J, with 16 bases between the two ends. The CDR3 is 15 amino acids. Germline values: CDR1 SGDLS, CDR2 YYNGEE. The CDR3 DNA is TGTGCCAGCAGCTTAAGGGAGTTGAGGGACAATGAGCAGTTCTTC. This gives the protein CASSLRELRDNEQFF.

The V and J genes are TRBV10-3 and TRBJ2-5; perhaps TRBD2 as D (5 bases). The V and J ends lost 0 bases and 4 bases respectively, with 9 bases between them. Germline V lookup: CDR1 ENHRY, CDR2 SYGVKD. This CDR3 comprises 14 residues. The CDR3 nucleotides read TGTGCCATCAGTGAGTCTCGGAGGTCAGAGACCCAGTACTTC. Its translation is CAISESRRSETQYF.

This clone was observed a handful of times. The gene calls are TRBV5-1 and TRBJ1-1; the match to TRBD1 covers 8 bases. The CDR3 consists of 14 residues. The germline CDR1 and CDR2 sequences are SGHRS and YFSETQ. With V trimmed by 4 bases and J by 5 bases, 7 bases remained unmatched. The CDR3 sequence is CASSRDRGRTEAFF. CDR3 in DNA: TGCGCCAGCAGCCGAGACAGGGGAAGGACTGAAGCTTTCTTT.

CDR3 in DNA: TGTGCCAGCAGCACGGCGGATTCCTACGAGCAGTACTTC. Residues: CASSTADSYEQYF. The chain uses TRBV6-5 and TRBJ2-7; no reliable D call. Between the trimmed V and J ends, which lost 6 bases and 1 base, there was a span of 10 bases. This CDR3 region has 13 residues. CDR1 and CDR2 (germline): MNHEY, SVGAGI.

The chain couples TRBV6-1 to TRBJ2-7; 8 bases are a match to TRBD2. CDR3 length: 15 residues. J gave up 2 bases and V 4 bases, and 7 bases lay outside the gene matches. Germline CDR1 is MNHNS and CDR2 is SASEGT. For the CDR3, the DNA is TGTGCCAGCAGTGCCCGTTCAGCGGGGGCCTACGAGCAGTACTTC. Translated, it gives CASSARSAGAYEQYF.

The rearrangement joins TRBV6-1 to TRBJ2-7; D possibly corresponds to TRBD1 (5 bases). CDR1 is MNHNS, CDR2 SASEGT, per germline. This CDR3 region has 13 residues. V was shortened by 1 base and J by 3 bases, with 7 bases between the two germline ends. In DNA, the CDR3 is TGTGCCAGCAGTGAAGGCAGGGACTACGAGCAGTACTTC. Translation gives CASSEGRDYEQYF.

This CDR3 reads CARGTGMRPLHF. In DNA form, the CDR3 reads TGTGCCCGAGGGACAGGGATGAGGCCCCTCCACTTT. The rearrangement links TRBV30 to TRBJ1-6, with 9 bases matching TRBD1. Germline V gene sequence: CDR1 GTSNPN, CDR2 SVGIG (reference sequence). This CDR3 contains 12 residues. The trim removed 8 bases at V and 13 bases at J, leaving 9 bases unmatched.

V and J are TRBV6-5 and TRBJ1-1, with TRBD1 matching over 7 bases. Germline V CDR1 and CDR2: MNHEY, SVGAGI. V gave up 2 bases and J gave up 4 bases; unmatched junction bases: 10. The CDR3 loop spans 16 amino acids. In DNA, the CDR3 is TGTGCCAGCAGTTACGGACCGGGACAGCTAAGCACTGAAGCTTTCTTT. Translated, it gives CASSYGPGQLSTEAFF.